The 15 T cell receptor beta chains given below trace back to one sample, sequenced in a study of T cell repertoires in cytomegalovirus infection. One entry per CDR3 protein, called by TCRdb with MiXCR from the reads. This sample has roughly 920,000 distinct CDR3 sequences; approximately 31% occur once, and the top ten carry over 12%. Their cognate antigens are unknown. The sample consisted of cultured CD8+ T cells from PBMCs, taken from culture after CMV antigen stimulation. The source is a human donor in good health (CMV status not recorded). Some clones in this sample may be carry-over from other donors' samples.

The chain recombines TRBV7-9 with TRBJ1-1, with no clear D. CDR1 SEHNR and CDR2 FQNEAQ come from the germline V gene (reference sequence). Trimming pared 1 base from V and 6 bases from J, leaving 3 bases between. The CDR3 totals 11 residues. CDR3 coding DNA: TGTGCCAGCAGCTTAGATCCTGAAGCTTTCTTT. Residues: CASSLDPEAFF.

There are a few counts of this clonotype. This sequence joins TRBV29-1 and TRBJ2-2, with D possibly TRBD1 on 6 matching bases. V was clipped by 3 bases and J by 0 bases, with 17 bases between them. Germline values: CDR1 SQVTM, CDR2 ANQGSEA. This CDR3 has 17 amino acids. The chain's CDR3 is CSVEGRGAKPNTGELFF. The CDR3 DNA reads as TGCAGCGTTGAGGGCAGGGGCGCGAAACCGAACACCGGGGAGCTGTTTTTT.

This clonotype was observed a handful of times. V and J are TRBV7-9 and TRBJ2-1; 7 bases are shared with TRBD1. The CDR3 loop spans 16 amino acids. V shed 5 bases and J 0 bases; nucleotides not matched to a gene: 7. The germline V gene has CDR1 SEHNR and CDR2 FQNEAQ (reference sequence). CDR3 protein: CASSGDSFSSYNEQFF. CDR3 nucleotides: TGTGCCAGCAGCGGGGACAGTTTCAGCTCCTACAATGAGCAGTTCTTC.

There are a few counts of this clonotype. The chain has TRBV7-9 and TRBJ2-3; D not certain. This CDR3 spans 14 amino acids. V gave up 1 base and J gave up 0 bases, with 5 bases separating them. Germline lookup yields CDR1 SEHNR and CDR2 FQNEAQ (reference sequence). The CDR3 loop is CASSLVTSTDTQYF. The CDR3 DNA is TGTGCCAGCAGCTTAGTGACCAGCACAGATACGCAGTATTTT.

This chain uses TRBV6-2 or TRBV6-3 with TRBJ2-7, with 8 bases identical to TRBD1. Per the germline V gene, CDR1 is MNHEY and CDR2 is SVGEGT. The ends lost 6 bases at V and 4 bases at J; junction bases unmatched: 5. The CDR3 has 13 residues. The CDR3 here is CASRTGDLYEQYV. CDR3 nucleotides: TGTGCCAGCAGGACAGGGGACCTTTACGAGCAGTACGTC.

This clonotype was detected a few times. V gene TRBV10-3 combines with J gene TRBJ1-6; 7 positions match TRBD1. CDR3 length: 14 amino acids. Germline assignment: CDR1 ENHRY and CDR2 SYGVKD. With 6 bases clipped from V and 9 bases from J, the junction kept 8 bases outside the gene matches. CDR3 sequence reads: CAISTTGVRSPLHF. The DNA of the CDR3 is TGTGCCATCAGCACCACAGGGGTTCGTTCACCCCTCCACTTT.

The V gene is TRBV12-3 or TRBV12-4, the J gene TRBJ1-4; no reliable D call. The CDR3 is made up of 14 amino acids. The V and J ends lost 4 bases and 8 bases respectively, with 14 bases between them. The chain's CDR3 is CASSSLSRGEKLFF. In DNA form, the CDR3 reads TGTGCCAGCAGTTCACTTAGTAGAGGGGAAAAACTGTTTTTT.

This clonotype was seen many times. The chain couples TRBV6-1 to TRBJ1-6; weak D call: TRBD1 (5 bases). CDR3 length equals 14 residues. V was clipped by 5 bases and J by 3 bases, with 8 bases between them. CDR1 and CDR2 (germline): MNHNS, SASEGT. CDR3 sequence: CASSTDSYNSPLHF. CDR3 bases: TGTGCCAGCAGTACTGACAGCTATAATTCACCCCTCCACTTT.

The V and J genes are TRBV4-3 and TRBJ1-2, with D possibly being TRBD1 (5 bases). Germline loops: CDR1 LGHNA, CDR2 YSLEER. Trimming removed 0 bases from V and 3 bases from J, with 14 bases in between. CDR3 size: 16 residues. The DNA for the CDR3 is TGCGCCAGCAGCCAAGATATGGGGGGGGGGGACTATGGCTACACCTTC. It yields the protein CASSQDMGGGDYGYTF.

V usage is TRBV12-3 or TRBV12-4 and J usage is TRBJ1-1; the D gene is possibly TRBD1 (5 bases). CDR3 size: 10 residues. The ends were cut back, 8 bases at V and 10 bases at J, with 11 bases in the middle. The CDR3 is CASGGARAFF. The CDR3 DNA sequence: TGTGCCAGCGGAGGGGCCCGAGCTTTCTTT.

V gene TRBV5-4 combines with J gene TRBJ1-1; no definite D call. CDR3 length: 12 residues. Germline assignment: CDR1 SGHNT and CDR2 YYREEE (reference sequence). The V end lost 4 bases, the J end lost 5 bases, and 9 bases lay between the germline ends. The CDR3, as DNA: TGTGCCAGCAGCGACCTGGGAACTGAAGCTTTCTTT. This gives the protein CASSDLGTEAFF.

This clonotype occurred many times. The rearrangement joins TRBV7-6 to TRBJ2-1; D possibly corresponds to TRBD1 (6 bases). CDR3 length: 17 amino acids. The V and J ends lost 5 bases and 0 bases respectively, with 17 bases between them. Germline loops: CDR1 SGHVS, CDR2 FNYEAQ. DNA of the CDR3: TGTGCCAGCAGCCTTAGGGACAAATGGAGCTCCTACAATGAGCAGTTCTTC. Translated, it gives CASSLRDKWSSYNEQFF.

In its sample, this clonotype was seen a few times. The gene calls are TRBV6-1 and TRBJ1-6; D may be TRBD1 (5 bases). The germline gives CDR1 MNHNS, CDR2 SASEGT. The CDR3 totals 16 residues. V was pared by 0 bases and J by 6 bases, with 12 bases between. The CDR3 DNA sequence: TGTGCCAGCAGTGAAGCGCCGGAAGGGGCTAATTCACCCCTCCACTTT. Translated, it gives CASSEAPEGANSPLHF.

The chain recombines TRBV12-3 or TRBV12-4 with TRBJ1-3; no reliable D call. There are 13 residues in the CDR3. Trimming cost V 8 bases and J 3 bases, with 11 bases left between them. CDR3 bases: TGTGCCAGCGGTTCCGGGATTGGAAACACCATATATTTT. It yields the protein CASGSGIGNTIYF.

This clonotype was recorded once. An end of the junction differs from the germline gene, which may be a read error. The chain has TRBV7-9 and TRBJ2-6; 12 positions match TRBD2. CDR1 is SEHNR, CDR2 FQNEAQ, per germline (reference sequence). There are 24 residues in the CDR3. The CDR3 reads CVSSPRLAGDSQIPRVSGANVLTF. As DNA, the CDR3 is TGTGTCAGCAGCCCCCGACTAGCGGGGGACTCCCAAATCCCCCGCGTCTCTGGGGCCAACGTCCTGACTTTC.